This TCR beta chain was sequenced during a study of CD8 T cells in Susac syndrome. TCR beta was sequenced from blood CD8+ and CD4+ T cells. Negative isolation was used for CD8+ and CD4+ T cells, and FACS enrichment was applied to TEMRA cells. Remarks on this clonotype: Its target is not known.

Reverse transcription used about 0.45 to 1 ug RNA and random hexamers. Across 54 Vbeta and 13 Jbeta, TCR beta CDR3 was amplified with immunoSEQ multiplex PCR. TCRdb passed the immunoSEQ multiplex PCR reads through MiXCR, listing each CDR3 protein once. The data contain 50,000 or so distinct CDR3 sequences, 93% of them singletons. Findings and caveats of the study: It was acknowledged in the study that its TCR sequencing and HLA analysis involved a relatively small number of individuals.

Trimming pared 6 bases from V and 0 bases from J, leaving 6 bases between. The CDR3 totals 12 residues. Looked up from germline, CDR1 is DFQATT and CDR2 is SNEGSKA (reference sequence). This chain connects TRBV20-1 to TRBJ1-5; D is uncertain. Sequencing was done on a sample of CD8+ T cells from PBMCs. The source of this sequence is a human donor with multiple sclerosis. CDR3 in DNA: TGCAGTGCCGTCCATAGCAATCAGCCCCAGCATTTT. Translated: CSAVHSNQPQHF.